This T cell receptor beta chain comes out of a study of blood T cells in healthy people across ages. Primed by a sample-barcoded 5' primer and a J-beta primer mix, a second PCR proceeded for about 7 to 11 cycles. In TCRdb, the 5' RACE reads were re-called with MiXCR into one record per CDR3 protein. The repertoire consists of roughly 800,000 distinct CDR3 sequences, with roughly 60% occurring once and the leading ten covering roughly 22%. Total RNA, at least 5.5 micrograms per sample, came from PBMCs. Germline assignment: CDR1 MDHEN and CDR2 SYDVKM. V was clipped by 4 bases and J by 0 bases; unmatched bases: 22. The length of the CDR3 is 21 residues.

This TCR was recovered from a man aged 25 to 45 in good health. Sequenced input: blood. The chain has TRBV28 and TRBJ2-5, with TRBD1 identical over 8 bases. This CDR3 reads CASSSPPSGGVWLTNQETQYF. Written as DNA, the CDR3 is TGTGCCAGCAGTTCGCCTCCGTCAGGGGGCGTTTGGCTCACCAACCAAGAGACCCAGTACTTC.